These 15 T cell receptor beta chains came from one sample sequenced in a study of control samples from healthy donors and cancer patients. Here immunoSEQ multiplex PCR was the method, and the copy in TCRdb shows in-frame clones only, minus some. The sample records 100,000 to 130,000 clones, roughly 79% being singletons. The sample comprised blood. These TCRs come from a man aged 18 to 35 in good health.

The J gene is TRBJ1-3, the V gene TRBV28; maybe TRBD1 (6 bases). The CDR3 runs 15 residues. The germline V gene encodes CDR1 MDHEN and CDR2 SYDVKM. V lost 0 bases and J lost 5, with 11 bases in between. The CDR3 loop is CASSLWETGRNTIYF. DNA for the CDR3: TGTGCCAGCAGTTTATGGGAGACAGGCCGAAACACCATATATTTT.

This rearrangement joins TRBV6-6 to TRBJ2-7; D gene uncertain. CDR1 and CDR2 from the germline V gene are MNHNY and SVGAGI (reference sequence). V lost 5 bases, J lost 2 bases, and 10 bases lay in between. The CDR3 has 13 amino acids. DNA for the CDR3: TGTGCCAGCAGTGCAAGTTCCACCTACGAGCAGTACTTC. This encodes CASSASSTYEQYF.

The chain combines TRBV30 with TRBJ1-2; 8 bases are a match to TRBD1. Germline V gives CDR1 GTSNPN, CDR2 SVGIG (reference sequence). This CDR3 is 14 amino acids long. With 3 bases clipped from V and 4 bases from J, the junction kept 7 bases outside the gene matches. As DNA, the CDR3 is TGTGCCTGGAGCTCCCAAGGGACAGGCTATGGCTACACCTTC. Its translation: CAWSSQGTGYGYTF. The full variable domain, completed using reference TRBV30 and TRBJ1-2, is SQTIHQWPATLVQPVGSPLSLECTVEGTSNPNLYWYRQAAGRGLQLLFYSVGIGQISSEVPQNLSASRPQDRQFILSSKKLLLSDSGFYLCAWSSQGTGYGYTFGSGTRLTVV.

The chain couples TRBV30 to TRBJ2-2; 8 bases map to TRBD1. This CDR3 comprises 16 residues. After removal of 3 bases from V and 0 bases from J, the junction contained 6 bases not matched to a gene. Per the germline V gene, CDR1 is GTSNPN and CDR2 is SVGIG (reference sequence). CDR3 sequence: CAWRRPGQANTGELFF. The DNA for the CDR3 is TGTGCCTGGAGGAGACCGGGACAGGCGAACACCGGGGAGCTGTTTTTT.

The chain links TRBV2 to TRBJ2-5; D possibly uses TRBD1 or TRBD2 (6 bases each). Trimming shortened V by 5 bases and J by 5 bases, and 21 bases separated the two germline ends. This CDR3 contains 16 residues. CDR1 is SNHLY and CDR2 is FYNNEI in the germline V gene. CDR3 nucleotide sequence: TGTGCCAGCAGTCAGACCTCGGGGGCTGGGGGGGAGACCCAGTACTTC. This gives the protein CASSQTSGAGGETQYF. Full variable domain (rest looked up from reference TRBV2 and TRBJ2-5): EPEVTQTPSHQVTQMGQEVILRCVPISNHLYFYWYRQILGQKVEFLVSFYNNEISEKSEIFDDQFSVERPDGSNFTLKIRSTKLEDSAMYFCASSQTSGAGGETQYFGPGTRLLVL.

Notes on this clone: A read error may account for a junction end that differs from germline. The rearrangement joins TRBV29-1 to TRBJ1-1; no reliable D call. The germline gives CDR1 SQVTM, CDR2 ANQGSEA. This CDR3 contains 14 residues. CDR3 sequence: CSVEGTLEVPEAFF. In DNA form, the CDR3 reads TGCAGCGTCGAAGGAACCCTGGAAGTCCCTGAAGCTTTCTTT.

This clone has just a few counts. The chain employs TRBV6-1 and TRBJ2-1; D call uncertain. Per germline, CDR1 MNHNS and CDR2 SASEGT. The CDR3 runs 13 residues. Trimming took off 0 bases at V and 9 bases at J, with 9 bases between the two ends. CDR3 region: CASSEAGNFEQFF. The CDR3 DNA reads as TGTGCCAGCAGTGAAGCTGGAAATTTTGAGCAGTTCTTC.

J is TRBJ2-7 and V is TRBV5-1; D gene unclear. The CDR3 runs to 14 residues. Germline V gene lookup returns CDR1 SGHRS and CDR2 YFSETQ. Trimming left V 0 bases short and J 0 bases short, with 7 bases between. As DNA, the CDR3 is TGCGCCAGCAGCTTGGTACCAGACTCCTACGAGCAGTACGTC. Residues: CASSLVPDSYEQYV.

V usage is TRBV15 and J usage is TRBJ2-3; D tentatively fits TRBD1 or TRBD2 (5 bases each). The ends were cut back, 7 bases at V and 0 bases at J, with 14 bases in the middle. This CDR3 contains 15 residues. CDR1 and CDR2 (germline): LNHNV, YYDKDF (reference sequence). CDR3 residues: CATNKGTRSTDTQYF. CDR3 nucleotide sequence: TGTGCCACCAATAAGGGGACCCGGAGCACAGATACGCAGTATTTT.

This clone was counted a few times. V usage is TRBV28 and J usage is TRBJ1-4, with TRBD1 matching over 7 bases. CDR1 and CDR2 (germline): MDHEN, SYDVKM. This CDR3 is 14 amino acids long. V shed 5 bases, J shed 8 bases, and the junction held 8 bases outside the gene matches. The chain's CDR3 is CASSLSGGGEKLFF. The CDR3 bases are TGTGCCAGCAGTCTATCAGGGGGAGGCGAAAAACTGTTTTTT.

Worth noting for this clone: The same CDR3 arises from other DNA sequences in this sample as well. This chain uses TRBV10-3 with TRBJ1-1; D might be TRBD1 (6 bases). Germline V lookup: CDR1 ENHRY, CDR2 SYGVKD. V lost 4 bases, J lost 3 bases, and 21 bases lay in between. This CDR3 is built from 17 residues. CDR3 nucleotides: TGTGCCATCAGTGGGCGGGCCAGGGGAGGGTGGGACACTGAAGCTTTCTTT. Amino acids: CAISGRARGGWDTEAFF.

This clone was counted a few times. V is TRBV29-1 and J is TRBJ1-1; perhaps TRBD1 as D (5 bases). Trimming stripped 8 bases from V and 4 bases from J, with 17 bases between. Per germline, CDR1 SQVTM and CDR2 ANQGSEA. CDR3 length equals 13 residues. The CDR3 loop is CSSGRGASTEAFF. The CDR3 nucleotides are TGCAGCTCTGGGAGGGGCGCGTCCACTGAAGCTTTCTTT.

The CDR3 protein is CATSRSTAGTPQHF. DNA for the CDR3: TGTGCCACCAGCAGATCTACCGCCGGGACACCCCAGCATTTT. The chain couples TRBV15 to TRBJ1-5; possibly TRBD1 for D (6 bases). V was trimmed by 2 bases and J by 10 bases, leaving 15 bases between them. The length of the CDR3 is 14 residues. Looked up from germline, CDR1 is LNHNV and CDR2 is YYDKDF (reference sequence).

This rearrangement joins TRBV19 to TRBJ2-7; D is ambiguous. The germline CDR1 and CDR2 sequences are LNHDA and SQIVND (reference sequence). The CDR3 spans 13 residues. V lost 5 bases and J 2 bases, leaving 10 bases between the germline ends. CDR3 DNA sequence: TGTGCCAGTAGTCGCGGACGGGCCTACGAGCAGTACTTC. It translates to CASSRGRAYEQYF.

This chain uses TRBV6-1 with TRBJ2-3; tentative D call: TRBD2 (5 bases). The germline V gene has CDR1 MNHNS and CDR2 SASEGT. This CDR3 comprises 15 residues. Trimming cost V 3 bases and J 4 bases, with 14 bases left between them. As DNA, the CDR3 is TGTGCCAGCAGTGACCCGGGCGAGGGCGCAGATACGCAGTATTTT. The encoded protein is CASSDPGEGADTQYF.